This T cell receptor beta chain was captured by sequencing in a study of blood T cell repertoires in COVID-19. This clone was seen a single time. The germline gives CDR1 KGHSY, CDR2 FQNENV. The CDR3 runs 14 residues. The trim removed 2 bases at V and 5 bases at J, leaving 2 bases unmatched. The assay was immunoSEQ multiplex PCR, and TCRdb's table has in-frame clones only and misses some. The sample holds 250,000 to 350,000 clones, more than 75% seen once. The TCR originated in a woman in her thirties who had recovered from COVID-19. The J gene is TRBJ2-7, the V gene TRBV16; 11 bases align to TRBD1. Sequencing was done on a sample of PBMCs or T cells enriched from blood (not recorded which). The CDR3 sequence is CASSQPGQGDEQYF. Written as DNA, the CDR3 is TGTGCCAGCAGCCAACCGGGACAGGGGGACGAGCAGTACTTC.